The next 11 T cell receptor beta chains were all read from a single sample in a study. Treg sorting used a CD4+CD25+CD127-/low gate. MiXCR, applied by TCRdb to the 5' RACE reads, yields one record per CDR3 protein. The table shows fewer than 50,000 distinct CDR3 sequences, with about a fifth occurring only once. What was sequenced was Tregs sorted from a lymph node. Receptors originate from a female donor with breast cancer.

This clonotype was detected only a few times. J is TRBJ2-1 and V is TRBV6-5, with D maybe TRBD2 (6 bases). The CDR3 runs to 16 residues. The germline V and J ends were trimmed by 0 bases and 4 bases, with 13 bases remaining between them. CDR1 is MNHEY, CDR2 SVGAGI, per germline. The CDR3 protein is CASSYSVSGLYNEQFF. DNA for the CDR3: TGTGCCAGCAGTTACTCGGTCAGCGGGCTATACAATGAGCAGTTCTTC.

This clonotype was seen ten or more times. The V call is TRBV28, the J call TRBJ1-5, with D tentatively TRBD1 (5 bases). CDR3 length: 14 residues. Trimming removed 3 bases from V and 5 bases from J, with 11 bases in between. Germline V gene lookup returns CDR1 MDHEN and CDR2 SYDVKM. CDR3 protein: CASSFGGADQPQHF. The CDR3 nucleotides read TGTGCCAGCAGTTTTGGAGGGGCGGATCAGCCCCAGCATTTT. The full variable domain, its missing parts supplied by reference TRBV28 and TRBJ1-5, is DVKVTQSSRYLVKRTGEKVFLECVQDMDHENMFWYRQDPGLGLRLIYFSYDVKMKEKGDIPEGYSVSREKKERFSLILESASTNQTSMYLCASSFGGADQPQHFGDGTRLSIL.

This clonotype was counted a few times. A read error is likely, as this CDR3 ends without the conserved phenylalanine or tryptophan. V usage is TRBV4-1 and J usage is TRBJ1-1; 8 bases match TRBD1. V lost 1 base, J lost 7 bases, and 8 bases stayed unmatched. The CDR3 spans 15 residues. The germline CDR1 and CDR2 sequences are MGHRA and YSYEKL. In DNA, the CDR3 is TGCGCCAGCAGCCAAGGACCGACAGGGGTGAGTGAAGCTTTCTCT. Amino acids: CASSQGPTGVSEAFS.

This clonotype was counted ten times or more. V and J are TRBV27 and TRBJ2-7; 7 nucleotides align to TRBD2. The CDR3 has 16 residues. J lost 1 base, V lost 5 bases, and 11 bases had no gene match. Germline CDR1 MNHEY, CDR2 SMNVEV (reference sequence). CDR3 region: CASSAAMGGPSYEQYF. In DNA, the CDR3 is TGTGCCAGCAGTGCTGCTATGGGAGGGCCGTCCTACGAGCAGTACTTC.

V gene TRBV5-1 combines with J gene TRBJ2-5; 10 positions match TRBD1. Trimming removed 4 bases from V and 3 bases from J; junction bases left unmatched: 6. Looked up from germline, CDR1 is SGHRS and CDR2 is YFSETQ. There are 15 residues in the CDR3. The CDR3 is CASSPGQGNEETQYF. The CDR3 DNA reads TGCGCCAGCAGCCCGGGACAGGGGAATGAAGAGACCCAGTACTTC.

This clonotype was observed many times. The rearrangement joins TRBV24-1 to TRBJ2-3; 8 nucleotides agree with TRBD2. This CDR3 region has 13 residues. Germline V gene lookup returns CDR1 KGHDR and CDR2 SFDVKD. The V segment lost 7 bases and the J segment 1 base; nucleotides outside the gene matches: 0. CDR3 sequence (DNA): TGTGCCACCAGGACTAGCGGCACAGATACGCAGTATTTT. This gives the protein CATRTSGTDTQYF.

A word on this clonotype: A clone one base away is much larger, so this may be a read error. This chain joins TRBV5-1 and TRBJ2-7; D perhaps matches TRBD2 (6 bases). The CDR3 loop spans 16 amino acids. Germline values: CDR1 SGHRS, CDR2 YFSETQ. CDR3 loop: CASGLKSGVGTYEQYF. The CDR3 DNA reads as TGCGCCAGCGGCTTGAAGTCGGGAGTCGGAACCTACGAGCAGTACTTC. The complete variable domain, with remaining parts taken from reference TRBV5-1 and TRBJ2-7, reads KAGVTQTPRYLIKTRGQQVTLSCSPISGHRSVSWYQQTPGQGLQFLFEYFSETQRNKGNFPGRFSGRQFSNSRSEMNVSTLELGDSALYLCASGLKSGVGTYEQYFGPGTRLTVT.

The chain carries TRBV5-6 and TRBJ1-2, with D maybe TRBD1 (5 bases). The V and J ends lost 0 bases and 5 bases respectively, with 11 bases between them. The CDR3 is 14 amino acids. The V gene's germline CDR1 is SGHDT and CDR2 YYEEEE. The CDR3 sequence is CASSLGQPGYGYTF. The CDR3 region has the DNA TGTGCCAGCAGCTTGGGACAGCCCGGGTATGGCTACACCTTC.

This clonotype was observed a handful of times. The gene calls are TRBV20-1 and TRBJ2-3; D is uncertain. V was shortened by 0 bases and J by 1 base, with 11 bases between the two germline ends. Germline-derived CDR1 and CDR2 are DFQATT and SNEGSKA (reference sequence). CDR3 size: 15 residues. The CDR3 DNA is TGCAGTGCTAGAGATCCCGAGGAAGGCACAGATACGCAGTATTTT. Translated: CSARDPEEGTDTQYF.

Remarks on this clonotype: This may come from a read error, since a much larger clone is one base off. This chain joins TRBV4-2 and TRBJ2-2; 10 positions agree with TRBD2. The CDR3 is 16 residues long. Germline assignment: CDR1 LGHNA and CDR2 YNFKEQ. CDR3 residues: CASRQDRLAGAGELFF. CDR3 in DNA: TGTGCCAGCAGACAAGATCGTCTAGCGGGAGCCGGGGAGCTGTTTTTT.

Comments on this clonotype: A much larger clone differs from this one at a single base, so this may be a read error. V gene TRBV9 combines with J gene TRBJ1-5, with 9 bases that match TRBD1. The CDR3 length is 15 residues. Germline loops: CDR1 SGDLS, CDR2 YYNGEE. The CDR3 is CVSSPGTGWSQPQHF. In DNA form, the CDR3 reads TGTGTCAGCAGCCCCGGGACAGGGTGGTCCCAGCCCCAGCATTTT. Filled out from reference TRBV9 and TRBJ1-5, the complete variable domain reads DSGVTQTPKHLITATGQRVTLRCSPRSGDLSVYWYQQSLDQGLQFLIQYYNGEERAKGNILERFSAQQFPDLHSELNLSSLELGDSALYFCVSSPGTGWSQPQHFGDGTRLSIL.